The clone carrying this T cell receptor beta chain was seen once. Its antigen is undetermined. These data are taken from a study of T cell repertoires in ileal Crohn's disease. Study findings and constraints: Postoperative endoscopy occurred within one year, median 6.9 months. Clonal expansions were more frequent in active smokers than non-smokers at surgery.

This table comes from immunoSEQ multiplex PCR, and its TCRdb copy is limited to in-frame clones, with some not included. The repertoire holds 2,500 to 3,000 clones, with 60% to 80% as singletons. Per germline, CDR1 MNHEY and CDR2 SMNVEV (reference sequence). The length of the CDR3 is 20 residues. The V gene lost 2 bases and the J gene lost 0 bases, with 23 bases spanning the gap. The sample's time point: neoterminal ileum biopsy at postoperative endoscopy, about 6 months after surgery. Eligibility required adulthood, ileal or ileocolonic Crohn's disease and indicated ileocolonic resection. V gene TRBV27 combines with J gene TRBJ2-1; tentative D call: TRBD2 (6 bases). Sample: ileal tissue. The TCR sequence derives from an adult with Crohn's disease. For the CDR3, the DNA is TGTGCCAGCAGTTTAGACGCGTTTCCGGGACTCCCGAGCTCCTACAATGAGCAGTTCTTC. Protein sequence: CASSLDAFPGLPSSYNEQFF.